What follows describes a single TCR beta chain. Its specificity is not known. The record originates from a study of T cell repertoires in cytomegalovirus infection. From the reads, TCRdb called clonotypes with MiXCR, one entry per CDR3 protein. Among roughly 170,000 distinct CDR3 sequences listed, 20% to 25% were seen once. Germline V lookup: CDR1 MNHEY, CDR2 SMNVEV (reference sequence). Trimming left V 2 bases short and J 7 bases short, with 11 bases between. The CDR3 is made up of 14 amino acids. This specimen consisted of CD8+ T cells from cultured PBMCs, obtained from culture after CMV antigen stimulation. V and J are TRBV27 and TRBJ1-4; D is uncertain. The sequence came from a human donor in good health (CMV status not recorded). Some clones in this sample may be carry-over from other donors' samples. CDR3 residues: CASSLQQSGEKLFF. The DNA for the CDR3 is TGTGCCAGCAGTTTACAGCAGTCGGGTGAAAAACTGTTTTTT.